The rows below give T cell receptor beta chains drawn from one sample of a study of human T cells and chemical hapten exposure. TCRdb passed the RACE reads through MiXCR, listing each CDR3 protein once. The data contain 60,000 to 75,000 distinct CDR3 sequences, 5.5% to 7.5% of them singletons. The sample was whole blood, taken in connection with sensitization to the hapten diphenylcyclopropenone (DPC). The receptors shown here come from a woman aged 25 to 39 with alopecia areata. Some clones in this sample may be carry-over from other donors' samples. The CDR3 runs from the conserved cysteine through the conserved F or W. Fields, in order: V gene, clone size, D gene, J gene, CDR3 DNA, CDR3 protein. The D gene is left open where the match is weak. The size field is filled for only some rows; it gives once, few, many or a size class.

v_gene: TRBV7-9
abundance: many
d_gene: .
j_gene: TRBJ2-5
CDR3nt: TGTGCCAGCAGCCCAGTTCGCAGGGAAGAGACCCAGTACTTC
CDR3aa: CASSPVRREETQYF

v_gene: TRBV7-2
abundance: many
d_gene: TRBD2
j_gene: TRBJ2-1
CDR3nt: TGTGCCAGCAGCTTAACTGCGGCTAGCGGGGGGTTTATCCATGAGCAGTTCTTC
CDR3aa: CASSLTAASGGFIHEQFF

v_gene: TRBV19
abundance: .
d_gene: .
j_gene: TRBJ1-6
CDR3nt: TGTGCCAGTAGTATGACCCCCATCGATAATTCACCCCTCCACTTT
CDR3aa: CASSMTPIDNSPLHF

v_gene: TRBV12-3/TRBV12-4
abundance: many
d_gene: TRBD2
j_gene: TRBJ2-3
CDR3nt: TGTGCCAGCAGTTTTAATCGGGGACTAGCGGGGGCGCGAGAAACAGATACGCAGTATTTT
CDR3aa: CASSFNRGLAGARETDTQYF

v_gene: TRBV11-3
abundance: .
d_gene: .
j_gene: TRBJ1-6
CDR3nt: TGTGCCAGCCGCAAGAACAGGGATTCACCCCTCCACTTT
CDR3aa: CASRKNRDSPLHF

v_gene: TRBV20-1
abundance: .
d_gene: .
j_gene: TRBJ2-3
CDR3nt: TGCAGTGCTAGAGATATAGGGTACAGGAGCACAGATACGCAGTATTTT
CDR3aa: CSARDIGYRSTDTQYF

v_gene: TRBV7-3
abundance: many
d_gene: .
j_gene: TRBJ2-6
CDR3nt: TGTGCCAGCAGCTTAAGTGGTAGCTCTGGGGCCAACGTCCTGACTTTC
CDR3aa: CASSLSGSSGANVLTF

v_gene: TRBV29-1
abundance: many
d_gene: .
j_gene: TRBJ1-1
CDR3nt: TGCAGCGTTGACGGGCTAGCGGGGGCGCGGAGAATGAACACTGAAGCTTTCTTT
CDR3aa: CSVDGLAGARRMNTEAFF

v_gene: TRBV20-1
abundance: many
d_gene: TRBD1
j_gene: TRBJ2-1
CDR3nt: TGCAGTGCTTTAACAGGGGGCCCCTACAATGAGCAGTTCTTC
CDR3aa: CSALTGGPYNEQFF

v_gene: TRBV6-1
abundance: many
d_gene: TRBD2
j_gene: TRBJ2-3
CDR3nt: TGTGCCAGCAGTGAAGTAGCGGGGGGTCTAGATACGCAGTATTTT
CDR3aa: CASSEVAGGLDTQYF

v_gene: TRBV30
abundance: few
d_gene: .
j_gene: TRBJ1-2
CDR3nt: TGTGCCTGGACCGGACCAGGAGGCTTCTATGGCTACACCTTC
CDR3aa: CAWTGPGGFYGYTF

v_gene: TRBV4-2
abundance: many
d_gene: TRBD1
j_gene: TRBJ2-3
CDR3nt: TGTGCCAGCAGCCAACAGGTCGCAGGGGGCGTCTGGGATACGCAGTATTTT
CDR3aa: CASSQQVAGGVWDTQYF

v_gene: TRBV7-2
abundance: many
d_gene: .
j_gene: TRBJ2-5
CDR3nt: TGTGCCAGCAGCCGATTCGGAGGGCAACAAGAGACCCAGTACTTC
CDR3aa: CASSRFGGQQETQYF

v_gene: TRBV6-5
abundance: many
d_gene: .
j_gene: TRBJ2-3
CDR3nt: TGTGCCAGCAGTCCGCCGGGGGCCACAGATACGCAGTATTTT
CDR3aa: CASSPPGATDTQYF

v_gene: TRBV29-1
abundance: .
d_gene: .
j_gene: TRBJ1-3
CDR3nt: TGCAGCGTTGAAGGGGTGGACTCCTCGACTGGAAACACCATATATTTT
CDR3aa: CSVEGVDSSTGNTIYF

v_gene: TRBV6-2/TRBV6-3
abundance: .
d_gene: TRBD1
j_gene: TRBJ1-1
CDR3nt: TGTGCCAGCAGCCCGACAGGGTGGACTGAAGCTTTCTTT
CDR3aa: CASSPTGWTEAFF

v_gene: TRBV20-1
abundance: many
d_gene: .
j_gene: TRBJ2-5
CDR3nt: TGCAGTGCTAGAGACGGGCGGGGGCTGCAAGAGACCCAGTACTTC
CDR3aa: CSARDGRGLQETQYF

v_gene: TRBV7-9
abundance: .
d_gene: TRBD1
j_gene: TRBJ2-7
CDR3nt: TGTGCCAGCAGCAGAGCGGGGACAGGGGGCTTGGAGCAGTACTTC
CDR3aa: CASSRAGTGGLEQYF

v_gene: TRBV6-7
abundance: few
d_gene: .
j_gene: TRBJ2-3
CDR3nt: TGTGCCAGCGGGGATGGGGTGAGGGGCACAGATACGCAGTATTTT
CDR3aa: CASGDGVRGTDTQYF

v_gene: TRBV6-8
abundance: .
d_gene: .
j_gene: TRBJ1-1
CDR3nt: TGTGCCAGCAGTTACTCGCATTGGTTCGGGACAAGGAACACTGAAGCTTTCTTT
CDR3aa: CASSYSHWFGTRNTEAFF

v_gene: TRBV5-4
abundance: many
d_gene: TRBD1
j_gene: TRBJ1-4
CDR3nt: TGTGCCAGCAGCTCGGACAGGGGGCGGAATGAAAAACTGTTTTTT
CDR3aa: CASSSDRGRNEKLFF

v_gene: TRBV6-5
abundance: .
d_gene: .
j_gene: TRBJ1-5
CDR3nt: TGTGCCAGCAGTTACTCGTGGCAGGGAGATCAGCCCCAGCATTTT
CDR3aa: CASSYSWQGDQPQHF

v_gene: TRBV5-1
abundance: many
d_gene: .
j_gene: TRBJ1-6
CDR3nt: TGCGCCAGCAGCTTGTATCCCGGGCGTTGGAATTCACCCCTCCACTTT
CDR3aa: CASSLYPGRWNSPLHF

v_gene: TRBV10-2
abundance: many
d_gene: .
j_gene: TRBJ2-2
CDR3nt: TGCGCCGGCGGAAAACAGGACACCGGGGAGCTGTTTTTT
CDR3aa: CAGGKQDTGELFF

v_gene: TRBV12-3/TRBV12-4
abundance: few
d_gene: .
j_gene: TRBJ2-2
CDR3nt: TGTGCCAGCAGTTTGGGCCGCCACGGGGAGCTGTTTTTT
CDR3aa: CASSLGRHGELFF

v_gene: TRBV12-3/TRBV12-4
abundance: many
d_gene: TRBD1
j_gene: TRBJ1-1
CDR3nt: TGTGCCAGCAGTCAGACAGGGGGCACTGAAGCTTTCTTT
CDR3aa: CASSQTGGTEAFF

v_gene: TRBV20-1
abundance: .
d_gene: .
j_gene: TRBJ1-2
CDR3nt: TGCAGTGCTAGGGCCGCGGGGACCAACTATGGCGACACCTTC
CDR3aa: CSARAAGTNYGDTF

v_gene: TRBV11-2
abundance: many
d_gene: .
j_gene: TRBJ2-5
CDR3nt: TGTGCCAGCAGCTCATGGGACGACCTTAGGGCCCAGTACTTC
CDR3aa: CASSSWDDLRAQYF

v_gene: TRBV2
abundance: many
d_gene: .
j_gene: TRBJ1-5
CDR3nt: TGTGCCAGCAGGACACCGGGGGTGTATCAGCCCCAGCATTTT
CDR3aa: CASRTPGVYQPQHF

v_gene: TRBV14
abundance: many
d_gene: .
j_gene: TRBJ2-3
CDR3nt: TGTGCCAGCAGCCAAGACCTACGGACAGCAATGGATACGCAGTATTTT
CDR3aa: CASSQDLRTAMDTQYF

v_gene: TRBV13
abundance: many
d_gene: .
j_gene: TRBJ2-7
CDR3nt: TGTGCCAGCAGCTTAGGACGGTACGAGCAGTACTTC
CDR3aa: CASSLGRYEQYF